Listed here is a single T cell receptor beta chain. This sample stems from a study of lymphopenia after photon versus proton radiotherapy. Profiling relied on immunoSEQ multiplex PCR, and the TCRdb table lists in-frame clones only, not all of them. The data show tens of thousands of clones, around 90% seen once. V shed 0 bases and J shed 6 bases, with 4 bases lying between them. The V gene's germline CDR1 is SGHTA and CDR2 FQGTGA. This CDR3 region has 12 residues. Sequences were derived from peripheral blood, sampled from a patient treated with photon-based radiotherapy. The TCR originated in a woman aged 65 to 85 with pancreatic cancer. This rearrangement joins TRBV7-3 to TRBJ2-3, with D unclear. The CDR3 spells CASSLTGDTQYF. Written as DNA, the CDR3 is TGTGCCAGCAGCTTAACTGGGGATACGCAGTATTTT.